Here is one TCR beta chain with its context. The CDR3 is 16 residues long. CDR1 and CDR2 from the germline V gene are MDHEN and SYDVKM. J lost 2 bases, V lost 3 bases, and 7 bases had no gene match. Using immunoSEQ multiplex PCR, the repertoire was profiled, and TCRdb retains in-frame clones only, with some absent. The sample includes 200,000 to 250,000 clones, approximately 82% seen only once; the top ten take 4% to 6%. This specimen belongs to a study of blood T cell repertoires in COVID-19. The overall study: Sources were T cells, B-cell-depleted T cells, or PBMCs; the material itself was cDNA or gDNA.

This sequence joins TRBV28 and TRBJ1-2; 9 nucleotides align to TRBD1. The receptor comes from a woman over 75 with active or convalescent COVID-19. The sample was peripheral blood. CDR3 loop: CASSFTPGTGNYGYTF. CDR3 nucleotide sequence: TGTGCCAGCAGTTTCACCCCCGGGACAGGGAACTATGGCTACACCTTC.